This T cell receptor (beta chain) comes out of a study of blood T cell repertoires in COVID-19. Study details: Spain, Italy and the United States supplied samples that represented acute and convalescent COVID-19. PBMCs, B-cell-depleted T cells, or T cells were the source of the cDNA or gDNA that made up the material.

Original processing methods: Reference gene primer amplification yielded estimated nucleated cell counts. The repertoire was sequenced with immunoSEQ multiplex PCR; TCRdb's copy has only in-frame clones and lacks some. V, J and clone size are taken as reported in that table, and D and trimming were inferred from the DNA itself. Of 55,000 to 85,000 clones listed, around 88% are singletons. Sequenced sample: peripheral blood. This TCR derives from a human donor in a cohort sampled during active COVID-19.

The CDR3 DNA sequence: TGCGCCAGCAGCTTGGCGGGAGGCAATCAGCCCCAGCATTTT. Protein sequence: CASSLAGGNQPQHF. The chain carries TRBV5-1 and TRBJ1-5, with D hard to call. V was shortened by 0 bases and J by 2 bases, with 6 bases between the two germline ends. The CDR3 length is 14 residues. Germline values: CDR1 SGHRS, CDR2 YFSETQ.